The TCR beta chain under discussion was sequenced for a study of regulatory T cells in long-lasting Graves disease. Study findings and constraints: Less diverse TCR repertoires were seen in persistent Graves' patients than in newly diagnosed ones. When disease was persistent, TRBV28, TRBJ1-2 and TRBJ2-5 were the favored segments.

Both iRepertoire HTBI primers and Arm-PCR of CDR3 regions were used to build the TCR beta libraries. TCRdb recomputed calls from the multiplex PCR reads with MiXCR, one row per CDR3 protein. Of 360,000 or so distinct CDR3 sequences in the sample, roughly 17% were seen once. Time point given: newly diagnosed GD, antithyroid drugs for less than 3 months. RNA extracted from PBMCs served as the sequencing template. Staff took roughly 9 milliliters of peripheral blood and put it into EDTA tubes. Trimming pared 0 bases from V and 8 bases from J, leaving 9 bases between. The V gene's germline CDR1 is DFQATT and CDR2 SNEGSKA (reference sequence). The CDR3 has 12 amino acids. This clonotype showed up many times. Its antigen is not identified. This sample was shared with a second study, whose subject was T cells in Graves' hyperthyroidism and ophthalmopathy. That report adds: An initial round of RT-PCR targeting the TCR CDR3 relied on the HTBI primer set.

The sample was peripheral blood mononuclear cells (PBMCs), taken at new diagnosis, from a patient treated with antithyroid drugs. V gene TRBV20-1 combines with J gene TRBJ2-3; unclear D gene. The sequence derives from a man aged 35-49 years with Graves disease. CDR3 loop: CSAREGWGTQYF. CDR3 DNA: TGCAGTGCTAGAGAGGGGTGGGGTACGCAGTATTTT.